The sequence of this T cell receptor (beta chain) was determined in a study of T cell repertoires in ileal Crohn's disease. Study information: About 37% were active smokers at surgery; median disease duration was almost 8 years. Surgery for a complication: stricturing in about 60%, penetrating in 39%.

V lost 3 bases and J 4 bases, leaving 9 bases between the germline ends. This CDR3 has 13 amino acids. Germline CDR1 SGHTA, CDR2 FQGNSA. Libraries were prepared by immunoSEQ multiplex PCR; TCRdb keeps only in-frame clonotypes and omits some of them. The top ten clones hold roughly 6.7% of a sample with around 15,000 clones, 50% to 75% of them seen once. As regards this clone: Its antigen remains unknown.

Study observations and caveats: Mucosal expansions were suggested to be mainly CD8 T cells.

J is TRBJ1-2 and V is TRBV7-2; D not certain. The sequenced sample was ileal tissue. The TCR comes from an adult with Crohn's disease. DNA for the CDR3: TGTGCCAGCAGCTTCTCAGCGGGCTATGGCTACACCTTC. As protein: CASSFSAGYGYTF.